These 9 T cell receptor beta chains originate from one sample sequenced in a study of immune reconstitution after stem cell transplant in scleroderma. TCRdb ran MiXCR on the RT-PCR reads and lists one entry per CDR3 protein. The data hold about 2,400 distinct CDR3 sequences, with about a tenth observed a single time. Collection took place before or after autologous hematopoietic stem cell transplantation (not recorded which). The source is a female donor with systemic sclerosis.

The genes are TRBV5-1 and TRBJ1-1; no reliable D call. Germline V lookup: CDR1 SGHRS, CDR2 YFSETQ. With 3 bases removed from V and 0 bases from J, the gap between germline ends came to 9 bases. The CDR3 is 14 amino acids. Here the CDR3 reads CASSSLVVNTEAFF. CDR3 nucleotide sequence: TGCGCCAGCAGCTCCCTGGTAGTGAACACTGAAGCTTTCTTT.

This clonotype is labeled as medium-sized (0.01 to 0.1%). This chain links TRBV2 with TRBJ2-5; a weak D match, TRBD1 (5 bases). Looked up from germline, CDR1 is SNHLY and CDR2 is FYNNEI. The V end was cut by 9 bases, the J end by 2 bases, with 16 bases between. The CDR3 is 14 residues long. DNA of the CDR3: TGTGCCAGGAACTTCGAGGACACACAAGAGACCCAGTACTTC. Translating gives CARNFEDTQETQYF.

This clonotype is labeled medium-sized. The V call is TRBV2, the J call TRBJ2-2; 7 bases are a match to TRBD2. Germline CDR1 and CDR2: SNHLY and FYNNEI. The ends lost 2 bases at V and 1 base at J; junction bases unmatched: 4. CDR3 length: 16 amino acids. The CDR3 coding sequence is TGTGCCAGCAGTGAAAGGGCTAGCGGGAACACCGGGGAGCTGTTTTTT. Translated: CASSERASGNTGELFF.

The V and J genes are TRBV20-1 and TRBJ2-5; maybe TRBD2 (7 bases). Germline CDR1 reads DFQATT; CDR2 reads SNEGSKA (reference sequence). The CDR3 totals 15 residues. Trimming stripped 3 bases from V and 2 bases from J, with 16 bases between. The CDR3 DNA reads TGCAGTGCTAGTATTGGGGGGGGGCGGCAAGAGACCCAGTACTTC. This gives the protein CSASIGGGRQETQYF.

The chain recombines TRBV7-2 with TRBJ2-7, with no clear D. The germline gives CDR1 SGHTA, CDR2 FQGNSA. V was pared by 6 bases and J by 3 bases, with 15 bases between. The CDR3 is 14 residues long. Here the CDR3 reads CASSPIDPLYEQYF. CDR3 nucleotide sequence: TGTGCCAGCAGTCCAATAGATCCCCTCTACGAGCAGTACTTC.

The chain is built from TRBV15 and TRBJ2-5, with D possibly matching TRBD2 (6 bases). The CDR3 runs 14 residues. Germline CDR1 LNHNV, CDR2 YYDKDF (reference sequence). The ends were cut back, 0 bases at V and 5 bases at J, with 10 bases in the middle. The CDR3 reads CATSRDPGVETQYF. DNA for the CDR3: TGTGCCACCAGCAGAGACCCGGGAGTGGAGACCCAGTACTTC.

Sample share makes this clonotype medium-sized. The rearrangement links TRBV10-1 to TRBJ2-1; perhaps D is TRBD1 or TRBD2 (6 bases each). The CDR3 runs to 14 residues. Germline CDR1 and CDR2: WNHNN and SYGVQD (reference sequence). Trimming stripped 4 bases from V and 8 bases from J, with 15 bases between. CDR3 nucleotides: TGCGCCAGCAGTGGTGAGGGGGGTAGCGATGAGCAGTTCTTC. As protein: CASSGEGGSDEQFF.

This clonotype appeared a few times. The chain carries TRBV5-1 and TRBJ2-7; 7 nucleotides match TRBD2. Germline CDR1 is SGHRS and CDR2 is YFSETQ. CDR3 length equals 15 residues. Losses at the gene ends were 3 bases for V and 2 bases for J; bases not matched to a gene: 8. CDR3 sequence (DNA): TGCGCCAGCAGCTCTACGACTAGCAGGGCCTACGAGCAGTACTTC. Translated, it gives CASSSTTSRAYEQYF.

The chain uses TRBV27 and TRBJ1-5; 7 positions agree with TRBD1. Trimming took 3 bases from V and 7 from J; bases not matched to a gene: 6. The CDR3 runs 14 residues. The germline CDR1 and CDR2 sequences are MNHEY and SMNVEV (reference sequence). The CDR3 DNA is TGTGCCAGCAGTTTTTACAGGGGAGACCAGCCCCAGCATTTT. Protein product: CASSFYRGDQPQHF.